The 15 T cell receptor beta chains in this list originate from one sample, sequenced in a study of T cells in Graves' hyperthyroidism and ophthalmopathy. Template material for amplifying TCR beta CDR3 regions consisted of RNA transcripts. The TCR CDR3 was amplified in a first-round RT-PCR using the HTBI primer set. Each CDR3 protein gets one entry after TCRdb re-called the multiplex PCR reads with MiXCR. The sample yields hundreds of thousands of distinct CDR3 sequences, around 25% seen once. The sample comprised blood. These TCRs come from a man aged 50-60 years with Graves' hyperthyroidism.

This clonotype came up a few times. The genes are TRBV4-1 and TRBJ2-7, with TRBD2 matching over 7 bases. CDR1 MGHRA and CDR2 YSYEKL come from the germline V gene. This CDR3 spans 13 amino acids. Trimming at V came to 1 base and at J to 6 bases, leaving 3 bases not matched to a gene. The CDR3 DNA sequence: TGCGCCAGCAGCCAAGTGGGAGGGAGCGAGCAGTACTTC. It specifies CASSQVGGSEQYF.

This clonotype has only a few counts. The DNA for the CDR3 is TGCAGTGCTAGAGACGAGGCAGGGGCGATGACAACTAATGAAAAACTGTTTTTT. This translates into CSARDEAGAMTTNEKLFF. The rearrangement joins TRBV20-1 to TRBJ1-4; a possible D gene is TRBD1 (6 bases). Germline lookup yields CDR1 DFQATT and CDR2 SNEGSKA (reference sequence). CDR3 length: 18 amino acids. Trimming removed 0 bases at V and 0 bases at J, with 17 bases between.

The V and J genes are TRBV12-3 or TRBV12-4 and TRBJ2-2; D may be TRBD1 (5 bases). The J call is doubtful: the DNA matches TRBJ1-1 better. CDR3 length: 14 residues. The CDR3 sequence: CASSFGGSIIRAFF. CDR3 nucleotide sequence: TGTGCCAGCAGTTTTGGGGGTAGTATTATACGAGCTTTCTTT.

The chain combines TRBV5-6 with TRBJ1-5, with TRBD1 matching 9 bases. V lost 9 bases, J lost 4 bases, and 11 bases stayed unmatched. The CDR3 runs to 15 residues. CDR1 and CDR2 (germline): SGHDT, YYEEEE. CDR3 sequence: CATIEPGQGNQPQHF. CDR3 nucleotide sequence: TGTGCCACCATTGAGCCGGGACAGGGAAATCAGCCCCAGCATTTT.

This clonotype was recorded a few times. The chain combines TRBV29-1 with TRBJ2-7; a possible D gene is TRBD2 (5 bases). There are 15 residues in the CDR3. From germline, CDR1 is SQVTM and CDR2 ANQGSEA. V lost 4 bases, J lost 0 bases, and 16 bases lay in between. The CDR3 loop is CSVGGEQKSSYEQYF. CDR3 coding DNA: TGCAGCGTTGGTGGGGAGCAAAAATCCTCCTACGAGCAGTACTTC.

This clonotype was recorded a few times. The chain uses TRBV5-1 and TRBJ2-3; either TRBD1 or TRBD2 may supply D (6 bases each). Germline lookup yields CDR1 SGHRS and CDR2 YFSETQ. Trimming took off 5 bases at V and 2 bases at J, with 12 bases between the two ends. This CDR3 spans 14 amino acids. The CDR3 nucleotides read TGCGCCAGCAGGGGGGGCCCCTCCACAGATACGCAGTATTTT. As protein: CASRGGPSTDTQYF. Full variable domain (outside the CDR3, taken from reference TRBV5-1 and TRBJ2-3): KAGVTQTPRYLIKTRGQQVTLSCSPISGHRSVSWYQQTPGQGLQFLFEYFSETQRNKGNFPGRFSGRQFSNSRSEMNVSTLELGDSALYLCASRGGPSTDTQYFGPGTRLTVL.

Worth noting for this clonotype: Given a much more abundant clone one base away, this may be a read error. The chain carries TRBV3-1 and TRBJ2-1, with 13 bases fitting TRBD2. The germline gives CDR1 LGHDT, CDR2 YNNKEL (reference sequence). The CDR3 spans 16 residues. V dropped 5 bases and J dropped 8; count of bases not matched to a gene: 9. CDR3 amino acids: CASSVPGLAGYDEQFF. DNA of the CDR3: TGTGCCAGCAGCGTGCCGGGACTAGCGGGGTACGATGAGCAGTTCTTC.

This chain connects TRBV10-3 to TRBJ2-7; D is uncertain. Between the trimmed V and J ends, which lost 6 bases and 3 bases, there was a span of 9 bases. Germline CDR1 reads ENHRY; CDR2 reads SYGVKD. The CDR3 covers 12 residues. This chain's CDR3 is CAISMTSYEQYF. The DNA of the CDR3 is TGTGCCATCAGCATGACGAGCTACGAGCAGTACTTC.

This clonotype was observed a handful of times. The V and J genes are TRBV5-5 and TRBJ2-3; 7 bases are shared with TRBD2. This CDR3 spans 17 amino acids. Germline-derived CDR1 and CDR2 are SGHKS and YYEKEE (reference sequence). The V segment lost 3 bases and the J segment 2 bases; nucleotides outside the gene matches: 12. In nucleotides, the CDR3 is TGTGCCAGCAGCTCAAGGACTAGTGGCACGTACACAGATACGCAGTATTTT. Translating it yields CASSSRTSGTYTDTQYF.

The rearrangement links TRBV28 to TRBJ2-6; 7 bases match TRBD1. Germline CDR1 MDHEN, CDR2 SYDVKM. CDR3 size: 15 residues. V dropped 6 bases and J dropped 3; count of bases not matched to a gene: 5. The CDR3 nucleotides are TGTGCCAGCAGAAAACAGGGGCTTGGGGCCAACGTCCTGACTTTC. This encodes CASRKQGLGANVLTF. Full variable domain (missing parts from reference TRBV28 and TRBJ2-6): DVKVTQSSRYLVKRTGEKVFLECVQDMDHENMFWYRQDPGLGLRLIYFSYDVKMKEKGDIPEGYSVSREKKERFSLILESASTNQTSMYLCASRKQGLGANVLTFGAGSRLTVL.

This clonotype was seen a handful of times. The chain couples TRBV6-1 to TRBJ2-7, with D perhaps matching TRBD2 (5 bases). The germline CDR1 and CDR2 sequences are MNHNS and SASEGT. V was pared by 7 bases and J by 4 bases, with 14 bases between. This CDR3 region has 13 residues. The CDR3 here is CASMRAGIYEQYF. The CDR3 DNA follows: TGTGCCAGCATGCGGGCAGGAATATACGAGCAGTACTTC.

This clonotype was recorded at least ten times. J is TRBJ1-1 and V is TRBV30, with 8 bases aligning to TRBD1. CDR3 size: 13 residues. Losses at the gene ends were 5 bases for V and 5 bases for J; bases not matched to a gene: 7. Per the germline V gene, CDR1 is GTSNPN and CDR2 is SVGIG (reference sequence). CDR3 amino acids: CAWSPNRGTEAFF. The CDR3 DNA reads as TGTGCCTGGTCCCCTAACAGGGGGACTGAAGCTTTCTTT.

The chain carries TRBV6-1 and TRBJ1-2; 7 bases match TRBD1. Germline V lookup: CDR1 MNHNS, CDR2 SASEGT. Trimming cost V 9 bases and J 4 bases; bases outside gene matches: 11. This CDR3 comprises 14 residues. Here the CDR3 reads CASKPGQAPYGYTF. The CDR3 region has the DNA TGTGCCAGTAAACCCGGACAGGCCCCCTATGGCTACACCTTC.

This chain connects TRBV19 to TRBJ1-2; 9 nucleotides align to TRBD1. This CDR3 contains 14 residues. J lost 4 bases, V lost 8 bases, and 8 bases had no gene match. Germline lookup yields CDR1 LNHDA and CDR2 SQIVND (reference sequence). CDR3 amino acids: CASASDRGIYGYTF. The CDR3 coding sequence is TGTGCCAGTGCTTCCGACAGGGGGATCTATGGCTACACCTTC.

The chain employs TRBV20-1 and TRBJ2-3; tentatively, D is TRBD2 (6 bases). V was clipped by 2 bases and J by 3 bases, with 9 bases between them. This CDR3 has 13 residues. Germline V gene sequence: CDR1 DFQATT, CDR2 SNEGSKA (reference sequence). This CDR3 reads CSARPSVTDTQYF. The CDR3 nucleotides are TGCAGTGCTAGACCTAGCGTAACAGATACGCAGTATTTT.